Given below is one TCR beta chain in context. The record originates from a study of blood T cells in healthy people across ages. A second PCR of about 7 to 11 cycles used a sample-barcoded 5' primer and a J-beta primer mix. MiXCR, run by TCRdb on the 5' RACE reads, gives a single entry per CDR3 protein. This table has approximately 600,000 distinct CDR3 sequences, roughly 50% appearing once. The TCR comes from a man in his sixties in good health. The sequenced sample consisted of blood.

Written as DNA, the CDR3 is TGTGCCAGCAGTGGCAGTAAGTACGAGCAGTACTTC. Amino acid sequence: CASSGSKYEQYF. The gene calls are TRBV6-2 or TRBV6-3 and TRBJ2-7; no definite D call. Germline CDR1 is MNHEY and CDR2 is SVGEGT. The CDR3 is 12 residues long. V dropped 5 bases and J dropped 4 bases, with 9 bases sitting between them.